This TCR beta chain was sequenced during a study of T cell responses to AZD1222 COVID-19 vaccine. Study-level findings and limits: Recipients of two AZD1222 doses showed rising Spike-specific TCR breadth and depth. Unmutated variant regions are reportedly the target of nearly half of TCRs that are spike-specific. Females outnumbered males among donors, who were mostly white British; clonal diversity was possibly underestimated. Spike regions recognized by vaccine-associated CD4 TCRs spanned the protein, led by 160-218 and 743-854.

This clone was observed a handful of times. The antigen remains unidentified. Libraries were prepared by immunoSEQ multiplex PCR; TCRdb keeps only in-frame clonotypes and omits some of them. Of approximately 140,000 clones listed, 82% are singletons. This TCR came from an adult in good health. Sequencing used peripheral blood, obtained on day 0 of MenACWY control vaccination.

CDR3 DNA sequence: TGTGCCAGCGCGGGGGAGGACAGGGGGCACTATGAGCAGTTCTTC. It is translated as CASAGEDRGHYEQFF. V usage is TRBV11-2 and J usage is TRBJ2-1; 11 nucleotides line up with TRBD1. The germline V gene encodes CDR1 SGHAT and CDR2 FQNNGV. There are 15 residues in the CDR3. Germline trimming cut 8 bases from V and 8 bases from J; bases unmatched to any gene: 11. The full variable domain, its missing parts supplied by reference TRBV11-2 and TRBJ2-1, is EAGVAQSPRYKIIEKRQSVAFWCNPISGHATLYWYQQILGQGPKLLIQFQNNGVVDDSQLPKDRFSAERLKGVDSTLKIQPAKLEDSAVYLCASAGEDRGHYEQFFGPGTRLTVL.